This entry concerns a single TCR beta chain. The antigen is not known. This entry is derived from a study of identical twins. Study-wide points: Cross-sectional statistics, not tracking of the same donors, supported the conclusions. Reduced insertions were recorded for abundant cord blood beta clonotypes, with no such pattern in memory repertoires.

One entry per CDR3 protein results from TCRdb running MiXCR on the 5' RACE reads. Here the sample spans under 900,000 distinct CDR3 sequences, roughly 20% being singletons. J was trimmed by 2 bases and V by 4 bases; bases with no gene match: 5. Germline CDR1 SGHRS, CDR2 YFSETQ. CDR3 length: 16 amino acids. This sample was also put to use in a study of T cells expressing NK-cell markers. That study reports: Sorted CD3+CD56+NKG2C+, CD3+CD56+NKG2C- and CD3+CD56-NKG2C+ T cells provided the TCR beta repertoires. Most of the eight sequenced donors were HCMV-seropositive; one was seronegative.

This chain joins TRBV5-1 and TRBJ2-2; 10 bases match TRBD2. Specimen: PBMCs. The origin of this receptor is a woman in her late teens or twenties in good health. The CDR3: CASSPGTSVNTGELFF. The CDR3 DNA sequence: TGCGCCAGCAGCCCGGGGACTAGCGTAAACACCGGGGAGCTGTTTTTT.